The source of this T cell receptor (beta chain) is a study of identical twins. Study-level findings and limits: Because invariant MAIT and iNKT cells could be present, zero-insertion analyses could be partly confounded.

MiXCR was run by TCRdb on the 5' RACE reads, yielding one entry per CDR3 protein. The data show 510,000 or so distinct CDR3 sequences, roughly 15% seen once. CDR1 MDHEN and CDR2 SYDVKM come from the germline V gene. The CDR3 is 15 residues long. V shed 5 bases and J shed 2 bases, with 16 bases lying between them. A few counts support this clonotype. The antigen remains unidentified. This sample also belongs to another study, concerning yellow fever vaccine responses in identical twins.

The material sequenced was CD4+ T cells sorted from blood. This chain joins TRBV28 and TRBJ2-7; D call uncertain. The receptor was derived from a woman aged 18-29 years in good health. The CDR3 DNA follows: TGTGCCAGCAGTCCACCGTGGCCGTACACCTACGAGCAGTACTTC. It encodes CASSPPWPYTYEQYF.